These 11 T cell receptor beta chains were sequenced from one sample in a study of T cell responses to AZD1222 COVID-19 vaccine. TCRdb keeps only in-frame clones here, not all; method: immunoSEQ multiplex PCR. The profile shows about 100,000 clones, approximately 90% of them singletons. Here the sequenced sample was peripheral blood, taken on day 0 of AZD1222 vaccination. The receptors derive from an adult in good health.

The chain combines TRBV12-5 with TRBJ1-1; the D is unclear. V was pared by 0 bases and J by 1 base, with 3 bases between. This CDR3 region has 13 residues. From germline, CDR1 is LGHNT and CDR2 FRNRAP. CDR3 residues: CASGLVGNTEAFF. In DNA form, the CDR3 reads TGTGCTAGTGGTTTGGTCGGGAACACTGAAGCTTTCTTT.

The V gene is TRBV5-1, the J gene TRBJ2-1, with D unresolved. The CDR3 runs 13 residues. The germline gives CDR1 SGHRS, CDR2 YFSETQ. V was trimmed by 1 base and J by 3 bases, leaving 5 bases between them. The CDR3 nucleotides are TGCGCCAGCAGCTTGACGGACTACAATGAGCAGTTCTTC. Its protein is CASSLTDYNEQFF.

The J gene is TRBJ2-1, the V gene TRBV11-1; D unclear. The CDR3 consists of 13 residues. Germline CDR1 is SGHAT and CDR2 is FQDESV (reference sequence). V was cut by 2 bases and J by 5 bases, with 7 bases left in between. The CDR3 bases are TGTGCCAGCAGCTTAAACGGAGACAATGAGCAGTTCTTC. This gives the protein CASSLNGDNEQFF.

The gene calls are TRBV2 and TRBJ1-5; D may be TRBD1 (6 bases). The CDR3 extends over 14 amino acids. Deletions cut 8 bases from V and 11 bases from J, with 22 bases between. Germline V gives CDR1 SNHLY, CDR2 FYNNEI. CDR3: CASSHTDRTQAQHF. In nucleotides, the CDR3 is TGTGCCAGCTCACACACTGACAGGACACAGGCCCAGCATTTT.

The V call is TRBV6-5, the J call TRBJ2-2; 7 positions match TRBD2. CDR3 length equals 16 residues. Unmatched junction bases numbered 7, after V lost 0 bases and J lost 6 bases. Per germline, CDR1 MNHEY and CDR2 SVGAGI. DNA of the CDR3: TGTGCCAGCAGTTACTCGGGGGGGATCGGTCCCGGGGAGCTGTTTTTT. Translation: CASSYSGGIGPGELFF.

In its sample, this clone was seen once. The rearrangement links TRBV5-1 to TRBJ2-7, with D unclear. This CDR3 has 16 residues. The germline gives CDR1 SGHRS, CDR2 YFSETQ. Trimming removed 0 bases from V and 3 bases from J, with 16 bases in between. CDR3 DNA: TGCGCCAGCAGCTTGGGTTTCGGAGCAATAGGCTACGAGCAGTACTTC. Translation: CASSLGFGAIGYEQYF.

The chain couples TRBV5-1 to TRBJ2-1; D uncertain. The ends were cut back, 4 bases at V and 3 bases at J, with 17 bases in the middle. CDR1 is SGHRS and CDR2 is YFSETQ in the germline V gene. The CDR3 extends over 16 amino acids. The CDR3 nucleotides read TGCGCCAGCAGCCCCCAAGGTGGATTCGGCTACAATGAGCAGTTCTTC. Amino acids: CASSPQGGFGYNEQFF.

This clone was detected a few times. The chain employs TRBV5-4 and TRBJ1-4, with TRBD1 matching 10 bases. V shed 0 bases and J 7 bases; nucleotides not matched to a gene: 9. Germline assignment: CDR1 SGHNT and CDR2 YYREEE (reference sequence). CDR3 size: 17 residues. The CDR3 sequence: CASSLDNPGQGSEKLFF. CDR3 DNA: TGTGCCAGCAGCTTGGATAATCCGGGACAGGGGAGTGAAAAACTGTTTTTT. Full variable domain (missing parts from reference TRBV5-4 and TRBJ1-4): ETGVTQSPTHLIKTRGQQVTLRCSSQSGHNTVSWYQQALGQGPQFIFQYYREEENGRGNFPPRFSGLQFPNYSSELNVNALELDDSALYLCASSLDNPGQGSEKLFFGSGTQLSVL.

V is TRBV18 and J is TRBJ1-2; D unresolved. CDR1 is KGHSH and CDR2 is LQKENI in the germline V gene. The V and J ends lost 0 bases and 2 bases respectively, with 4 bases between them. This CDR3 comprises 13 residues. Here the CDR3 reads CASSPPENYGYTF. CDR3 in DNA: TGTGCCAGCTCACCACCCGAAAACTATGGCTACACCTTC.

This chain joins TRBV7-2 and TRBJ1-1; 7 bases align to TRBD1. Losses at the gene ends were 5 bases for V and 9 bases for J; bases not matched to a gene: 6. The CDR3 has 12 residues. Germline V gene lookup returns CDR1 SGHTA and CDR2 FQGNSA. CDR3 sequence (DNA): TGTGCCAGCAGCAGATGGACAGGAAAAGCTTTCTTT. Residues: CASSRWTGKAFF.

This clone has more than one count but fewer than ten. The V call is TRBV18, the J call TRBJ1-2; 8 positions match TRBD1. Trimming at V came to 4 bases and at J to 8 bases, leaving 12 bases not matched to a gene. The CDR3 runs 15 residues. The V gene's germline CDR1 is KGHSH and CDR2 LQKENI. The CDR3, as DNA: TGTGCCAGCTCACGAGAGTTCAGGGGGCCACAGGGCTACACCTTC. Translation: CASSREFRGPQGYTF.